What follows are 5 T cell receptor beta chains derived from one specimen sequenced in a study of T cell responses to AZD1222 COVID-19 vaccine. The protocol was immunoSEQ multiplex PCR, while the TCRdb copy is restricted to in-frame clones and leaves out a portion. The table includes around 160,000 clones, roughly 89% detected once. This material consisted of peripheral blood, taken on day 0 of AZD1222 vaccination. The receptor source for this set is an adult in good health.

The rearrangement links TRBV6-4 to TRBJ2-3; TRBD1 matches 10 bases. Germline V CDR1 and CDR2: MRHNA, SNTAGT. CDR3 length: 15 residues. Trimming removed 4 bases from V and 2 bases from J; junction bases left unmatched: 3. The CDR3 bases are TGTGCCAGCAGTGCCGGGACAGGGGTCACAGATACGCAGTATTTT. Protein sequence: CASSAGTGVTDTQYF.

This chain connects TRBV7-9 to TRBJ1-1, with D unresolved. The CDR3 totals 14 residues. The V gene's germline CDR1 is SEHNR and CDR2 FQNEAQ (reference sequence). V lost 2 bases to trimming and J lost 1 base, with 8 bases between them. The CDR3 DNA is TGTGCCAGCAGCTTACAGGCGGGGAACACTGAAGCTTTCTTT. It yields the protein CASSLQAGNTEAFF.

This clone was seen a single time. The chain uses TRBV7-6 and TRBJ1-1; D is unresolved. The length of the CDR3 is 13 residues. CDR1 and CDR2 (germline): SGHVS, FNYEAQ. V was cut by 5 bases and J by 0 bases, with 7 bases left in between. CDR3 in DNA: TGTGCCAGCAGCCCCCGATTGAACACTGAAGCTTTCTTT. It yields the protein CASSPRLNTEAFF.

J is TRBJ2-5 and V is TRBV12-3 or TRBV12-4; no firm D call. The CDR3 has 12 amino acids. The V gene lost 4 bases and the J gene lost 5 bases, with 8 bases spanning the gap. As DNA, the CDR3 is TGTGCCAGCAGTTCTGATCTGGAGACCCAGTACTTC. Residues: CASSSDLETQYF.

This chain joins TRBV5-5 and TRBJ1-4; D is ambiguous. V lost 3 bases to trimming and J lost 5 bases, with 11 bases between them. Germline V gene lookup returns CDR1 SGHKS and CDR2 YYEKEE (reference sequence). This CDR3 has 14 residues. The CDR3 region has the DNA TGTGCCAGCAGCTCCCGAGACGGAAATGAAAAACTGTTTTTT. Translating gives CASSSRDGNEKLFF.